Shown below are 4 T cell receptor beta chains from a single sample sequenced in a study of tumor-infiltrating lymphocytes in primary liver carcinoma. Researchers generated TCR beta cDNA from about 460 ng of total RNA, relying on a constant-region primer. Modified slightly, ARM-PCR produced TCR beta libraries over three nested multiplex PCR rounds. The two initial PCR rounds, around 11 cycles each, used TRBV1-TRBV30 forward and C-beta reverse primers. TCRdb processed the multiplex PCR reads anew with MiXCR; each CDR3 protein has one entry. The repertoire includes approximately 64,000 distinct CDR3 sequences, about 71% of them detected once, and about 40% sits in the top ten. Bulk tissue was left unsorted, and RNA and DNA were co-extracted from 20-30 mg of it. Sequenced input: liver tumor tissue from sampling region 4. This sample's subset: tumor region T4, right-lateral pole. Receptors were obtained from a man aged 35-49 years with primary liver carcinoma and hepatitis B virus infection.

The chain is built from TRBV29-1 and TRBJ1-6; 10 positions match TRBD1. In germline, CDR1 is SQVTM, CDR2 ANQGSEA. The CDR3 is 15 residues long. V trimming: 6 bases; J trimming: 11 bases; junction bases outside the gene matches: 13. CDR3 nucleotide sequence: TGCAGCGTCCCCCGGTTTGGACAGGGGGACCCACCCCTCCACTTT. Its translation: CSVPRFGQGDPPLHF.

A few counts support this clonotype. The chain is built from TRBV11-2 and TRBJ2-1; D unresolved. The V gene's germline CDR1 is SGHAT and CDR2 FQNNGV. V was clipped by 8 bases and J by 9 bases, with 17 bases between them. This CDR3 spans 13 amino acids. CDR3 sequence: CASLYRLVSEQFF. The CDR3, as DNA: TGTGCCAGCTTATACCGGCTAGTTAGTGAGCAGTTCTTC. Looking up the rest from reference TRBV11-2 and TRBJ2-1 gives the full variable domain: EAGVAQSPRYKIIEKRQSVAFWCNPISGHATLYWYQQILGQGPKLLIQFQNNGVVDDSQLPKDRFSAERLKGVDSTLKIQPAKLEDSAVYLCASLYRLVSEQFFGPGTRLTVL.

Of note for this clonotype: One end of the junction does not line up with germline, which may come from a read error. The chain links TRBV6-6 to TRBJ2-2, with D tentatively TRBD2 (6 bases). Looked up from germline, CDR1 is MNHNY and CDR2 is SVGAGI (reference sequence). The CDR3 contains 16 residues. As DNA, the CDR3 is TGTGCCAGCAGTACTCCCTCGGGAGCTTACACCGGGGAGCTCTTTTTT. Translated, it gives CASSTPSGAYTGELFF.

A word on this clonotype: One end of the junction fails to match germline, which may point to a read error. The chain has TRBV11-2 and TRBJ2-7; no firm D call. CDR1 is SGHAT, CDR2 FQNNGV, per germline. CDR3 length equals 13 residues. The DNA of the CDR3 is TGTGCCAGCAGCTTTGATGACTCCAACGAGCAGTACTTC. This gives the protein CASSFDDSNEQYF.